Listed below are T cell receptor beta chains from one sample, sequenced in a study of blood T cell repertoires in COVID-19. TCRdb's copy holds only in-frame clones and misses some; the assay was immunoSEQ multiplex PCR. The sample lists some 140,000 clones, around four fifths occurring once. Material for sequencing was peripheral blood. These receptors came from a man aged 55 to 70 who had recovered from COVID-19. The CDR3 runs from the conserved cysteine through the conserved F or W. A D gene is named only where the DNA matches it firmly. The size entry is marked missing in some rows and otherwise reads once, few, many or a size class.

TRBJ1-1	.	TRBV18	TRBD1	CASSPGTGQSEAFF	TGTGCCAGCTCACCCGGGACAGGGCAATCTGAAGCTTTCTTT
TRBJ2-3	once	TRBV19	.	CASCGVSTDTQYF	TGTGCCTCCTGCGGCGTTAGCACAGATACGCAGTATTTT
TRBJ1-1	.	TRBV30	.	CAWSVNRDAEAFF	TGTGCCTGGAGTGTTAACAGGGATGCTGAAGCTTTCTTT
TRBJ1-1	once	TRBV9	TRBD1	CASSPGGRTEAFF	TGTGCCAGCAGCCCAGGGGGCCGAACTGAAGCTTTCTTT
TRBJ2-2	.	TRBV18	.	CASSPPQYTGELFF	TGTGCCAGCTCACCACCCCAGTACACCGGGGAGCTGTTTTTT
TRBJ2-7	.	TRBV5-1	TRBD1	CASSLAPPQGKVYEQYF	TGCGCCAGCAGCTTGGCCCCCCCACAGGGGAAGGTCTACGAGCAGTACTTC
TRBJ2-6	.	TRBV28	.	CASRAWGGRGANVLTF	TGTGCCAGCAGGGCCTGGGGGGGGCGAGGGGCCAACGTCCTGACTTTC
TRBJ2-5	.	TRBV5-4	TRBD2	CASSLASSGGQETQYF	TGTGCCAGCAGCTTGGCCTCCAGCGGGGGCCAAGAGACCCAGTACTTC
TRBJ1-1	.	TRBV6-5	.	CASSYRDFNTEAFF	TGTGCCAGCAGTTACCGGGATTTCAACACTGAAGCTTTCTTT
TRBJ2-5	.	TRBV7-7	TRBD1	CASSPDRDRETQYF	TGTGCTAGCAGCCCGGACAGGGACCGAGAGACCCAGTACTTC
TRBJ2-1	.	TRBV18	.	CASASGNEQFF	TGTGCCAGCGCGAGTGGTAATGAGCAGTTCTTC
TRBJ1-1	.	TRBV14	.	CASSSHMNTEAFF	TGTGCCAGCAGCTCTCACATGAACACTGAAGCTTTCTTT
TRBJ2-3	.	TRBV5-5	TRBD2	CASSTGLAASTDTQYF	TGTGCCAGCAGCACGGGACTAGCGGCCAGCACAGATACGCAGTATTTT
TRBJ1-4	few	TRBV10-3	.	CAISESGGGEKLFF	TGTGCCATCAGTGAATCGGGGGGAGGTGAAAAACTGTTTTTT
TRBJ1-2	few	TRBV27	.	CASSLLAGRRDGYTF	TGTGCCAGCTCCCTACTGGCAGGGAGGAGGGATGGCTACACCTTC
TRBJ1-2	.	TRBV19	.	CASSIDARAGYTF	TGTGCCAGTAGTATAGATGCGAGGGCTGGCTACACCTTC
TRBJ1-2	.	TRBV18	.	CASSPQANYGYTF	TGTGCCAGCTCACCCCAGGCGAACTATGGCTACACCTTC
TRBJ2-7	.	TRBV24-1	TRBD2	CATSDGASGKYEQYF	TGTGCCACCAGTGACGGGGCTAGCGGAAAGTACGAGCAGTACTTC
TRBJ1-2	many	TRBV5-4	TRBD1	CASSLTGAHYGYTF	TGTGCCAGCAGCCTTACAGGGGCGCACTATGGCTACACCTTC
TRBJ2-1	.	TRBV19	.	CASSPPRIRAGDNEQFF	TGTGCCAGTAGCCCCCCCAGAATAAGGGCCGGGGACAATGAGCAGTTCTTC
TRBJ1-1	few	TRBV29-1	.	CSVGSSTDTEAFF	TGCAGCGTTGGTAGCAGTACCGACACTGAAGCTTTCTTT
TRBJ2-2	.	TRBV28	TRBD1	CASSSGQGATLYGELFF	TGTGCCAGCAGCTCCGGACAGGGGGCGACACTCTACGGGGAGCTGTTTTTT
TRBJ2-2	.	TRBV7-2	.	CASSLGAGGTGELFF	TGTGCCAGCAGCTTAGGGGCAGGGGGGACCGGGGAGCTGTTTTTT
TRBJ1-1	.	TRBV10-3	.	CAISPELNTEAFF	TGTGCCATCAGTCCTGAGTTGAACACTGAAGCTTTCTTT
TRBJ2-1	.	TRBV29-1	.	CSVDGATVSNEQFF	TGCAGCGTTGATGGGGCCACGGTCAGCAATGAGCAGTTCTTC
TRBJ2-7	.	TRBV19	.	CASSIAAATYEQYF	TGTGCCAGTAGTATCGCGGCAGCTACCTACGAGCAGTACTTC
TRBJ1-2	.	TRBV5-4	.	CASISQGRLGGYTF	TGTGCCAGCATATCTCAGGGGCGCTTAGGTGGCTACACCTTC
TRBJ1-1	.	TRBV7-2	TRBD1	CASSMGQGAPEAFF	TGTGCCAGCAGCATGGGACAGGGGGCGCCTGAAGCTTTCTTT
TRBJ2-7	many	TRBV12-3/TRBV12-4	.	CASSSGLYEQYF	TGTGCCAGCAGTTCCGGTTTATACGAGCAGTACTTC
TRBJ1-2	.	TRBV27	TRBD1	CASSVRQGLNYGYTF	TGTGCCAGCAGTGTTCGACAGGGCCTTAACTATGGCTACACCTTC
TRBJ2-2	.	TRBV5-6	.	CASSFAGELFF	TGTGCCAGCAGCTTCGCCGGGGAGCTGTTTTTT
TRBJ1-1	.	TRBV19	TRBD1	CASTEGVQGEAFF	TGTGCCAGTACCGAGGGGGTACAGGGGGAAGCTTTCTTT
TRBJ1-1	once	TRBV19	.	CASRREGMNTEAFF	TGTGCCAGTAGGCGGGAGGGCATGAACACTGAAGCTTTCTTT
TRBJ2-5	.	TRBV7-2	.	CASSLAAGATSETQYF	TGTGCCAGCAGCTTAGCGGCAGGGGCGACCTCTGAGACCCAGTACTTC
TRBJ2-7	few	TRBV5-5	TRBD1	CASSFGGTGPRYEQYF	TGTGCCAGCAGCTTTGGGGGGACAGGGCCACGCTACGAGCAGTACTTC
TRBJ2-5	once	TRBV15	.	CATSLRVTYQETQYF	TGTGCCACCAGCCTGAGGGTAACGTACCAAGAGACCCAGTACTTC
TRBJ1-5	.	TRBV21-1	.	CASSKDRNQPQHF	TGTGCCAGCAGCAAAGACCGGAATCAGCCCCAGCATTTT
TRBJ2-2	few	TRBV10-2	TRBD1	CAASTGADTGELFF	TGCGCCGCTTCTACAGGGGCAGACACCGGGGAGCTGTTTTTT
TRBJ2-7	.	TRBV7-9	TRBD1	CASGQGAYEQYF	TGTGCCAGCGGACAGGGGGCGTACGAGCAGTACTTC
TRBJ2-2	once	TRBV13	.	CASSLTATGELFF	TGTGCCAGCAGCTTAACAGCCACCGGGGAGCTGTTTTTT
TRBJ2-7	.	TRBV3-1/TRBV3-2	.	CASSQDLWGSEQYF	TGTGCCAGCAGCCAAGATCTGTGGGGCAGCGAGCAGTACTTC
TRBJ1-5	.	TRBV6-2/TRBV6-3	TRBD1	CASSYSPDRANQPQHF	TGTGCCAGCAGTTACAGTCCGGACAGGGCTAATCAGCCCCAGCATTTT
TRBJ1-1	few	TRBV19	TRBD1	CASSALRTGGMNTEAFF	TGTGCCAGTAGTGCCCTGAGGACAGGGGGCATGAACACTGAAGCTTTCTTT
TRBJ2-2	.	TRBV28	TRBD1	CASGEQGATGELFF	TGTGCCAGCGGAGAACAGGGGGCAACCGGGGAGCTGTTTTTT
TRBJ2-2	.	TRBV9	TRBD1	CASSVGLRQGAGELFF	TGTGCCAGCAGCGTAGGATTGAGACAGGGGGCCGGGGAGCTGTTTTTT
TRBJ1-2	.	TRBV4-2	TRBD1	CASSPGQDHYGYTF	TGTGCCAGCAGCCCTGGACAGGACCACTATGGCTACACCTTC
TRBJ2-2	.	TRBV24-1	.	CATSGILGRGVGELFF	TGTGCCACCAGCGGGATACTCGGGCGCGGGGTCGGGGAGCTGTTTTTT
TRBJ2-2	once	TRBV6-5	.	CASRSGTSNTGELFF	TGTGCCAGCAGATCCGGGACATCGAACACCGGGGAGCTGTTTTTT
TRBJ2-7	.	TRBV7-9	TRBD1	CASSFIRTGGEQYF	TGTGCCAGCAGCTTCATTCGGACAGGGGGCGAGCAGTACTTC
TRBJ1-5	.	TRBV7-2	TRBD1	CASSKAPTGGQPQHF	TGTGCCAGCAGCAAGGCCCCGACAGGGGGACAGCCCCAGCATTTT